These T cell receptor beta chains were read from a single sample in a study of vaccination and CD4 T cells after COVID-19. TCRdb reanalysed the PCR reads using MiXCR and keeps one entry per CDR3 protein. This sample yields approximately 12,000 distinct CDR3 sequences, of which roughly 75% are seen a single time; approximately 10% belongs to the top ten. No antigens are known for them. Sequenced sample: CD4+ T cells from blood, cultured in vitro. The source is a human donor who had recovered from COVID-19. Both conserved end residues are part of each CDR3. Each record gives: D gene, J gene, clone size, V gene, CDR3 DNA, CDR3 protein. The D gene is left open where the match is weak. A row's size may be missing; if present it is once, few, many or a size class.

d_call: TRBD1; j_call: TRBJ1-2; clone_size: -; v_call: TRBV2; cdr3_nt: TGTGCCAGCAGGGACAGGGACAAAGGCTATGGCTACACCTTC; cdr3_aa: CASRDRDKGYGYTF
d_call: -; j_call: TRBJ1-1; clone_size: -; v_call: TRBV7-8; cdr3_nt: TGTGCCAGCAGCACCCGACGGGTCCAAATGACTGAAGCTTTCTTT; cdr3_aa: CASSTRRVQMTEAFF
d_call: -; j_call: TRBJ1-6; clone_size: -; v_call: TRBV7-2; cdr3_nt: TGTGCCAGCAGCTTAGCTCTGAGCTCCTATAATTCACCCCTCCACTTT; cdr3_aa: CASSLALSSYNSPLHF
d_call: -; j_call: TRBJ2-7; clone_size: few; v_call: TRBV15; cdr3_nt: TGTGCCACCAGGGAACAGGGATCGTTCTACGAGCAGTACTTC; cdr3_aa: CATREQGSFYEQYF
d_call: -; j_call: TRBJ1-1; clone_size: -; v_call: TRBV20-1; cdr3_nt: TGCAGTGCTAGTGAGACAGTTAACACTGAAGCTTTCTTT; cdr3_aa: CSASETVNTEAFF
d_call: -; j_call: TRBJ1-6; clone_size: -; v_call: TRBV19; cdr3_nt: TGTGCCAGTACCCCGGTCTCCGGGGCCGGCTCACCCCTCCACTTT; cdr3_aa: CASTPVSGAGSPLHF
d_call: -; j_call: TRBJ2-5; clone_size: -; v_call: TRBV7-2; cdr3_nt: TGTGCCAGCAGCTCGCAAGCGGGAGAGACCCAGTACTTC; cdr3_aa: CASSSQAGETQYF
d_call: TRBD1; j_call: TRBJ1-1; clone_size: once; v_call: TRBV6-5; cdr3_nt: TGTGCCAGCAGTTACAACCCCTTGGGGGTACAGGGGAAGAACACTGAAGCTTTCTTT; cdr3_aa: CASSYNPLGVQGKNTEAFF
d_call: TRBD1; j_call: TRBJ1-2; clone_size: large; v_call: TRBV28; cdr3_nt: TGTGCCAGCAGTTTAGGGGGACAGGTAAGCTATGGCTACACCTTC; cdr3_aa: CASSLGGQVSYGYTF
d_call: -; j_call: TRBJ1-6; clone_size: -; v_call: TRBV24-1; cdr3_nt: TGTGCCACCAGTGATAACAGGGTTAATTCACCCCTCCACTTT; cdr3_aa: CATSDNRVNSPLHF
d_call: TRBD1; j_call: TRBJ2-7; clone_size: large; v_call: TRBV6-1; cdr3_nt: TGTGCCAGCAGTCTCATACAGGGGCCCTACGAGCAGTACTTC; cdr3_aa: CASSLIQGPYEQYF
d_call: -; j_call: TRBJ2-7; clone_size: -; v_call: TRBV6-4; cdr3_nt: TGTGCCAGCAGTCGGGACATTACGGGAGAGCAGTACTTC; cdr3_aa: CASSRDITGEQYF
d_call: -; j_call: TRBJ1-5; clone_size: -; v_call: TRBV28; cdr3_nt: TGTGCCAGCAGTCCCGGGACTCATTCTAGCAATCAGCCCCAGCATTTT; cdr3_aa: CASSPGTHSSNQPQHF
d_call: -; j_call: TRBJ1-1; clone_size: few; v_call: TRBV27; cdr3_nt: TGTGCCAGCAGTCCCTTCAGGGGTACCACTGAAGCTTTCTTT; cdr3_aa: CASSPFRGTTEAFF
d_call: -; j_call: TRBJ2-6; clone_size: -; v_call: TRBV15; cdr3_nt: TGTGCCACCAGCAGAGGGGGGGTAGGGGCCTCTGGGGCCAACGTCCTGACTTTC; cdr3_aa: CATSRGGVGASGANVLTF
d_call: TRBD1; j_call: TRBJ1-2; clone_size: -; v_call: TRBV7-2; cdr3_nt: TGCGCCAGCAGCCAAGTCGGGACAGGGATCGGCTATGGCTACACCTTC; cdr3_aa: CASSQVGTGIGYGYTF
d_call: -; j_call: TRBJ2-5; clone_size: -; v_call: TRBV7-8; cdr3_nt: TGTGCCAGCAGCTTATACCAAGAGACCCAGTACTTC; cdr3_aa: CASSLYQETQYF
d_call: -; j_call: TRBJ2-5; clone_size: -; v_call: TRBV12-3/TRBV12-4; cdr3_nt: TGTGCCAGCACTTTCTCCGGGGGAGAGACCCAGTACTTC; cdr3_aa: CASTFSGGETQYF
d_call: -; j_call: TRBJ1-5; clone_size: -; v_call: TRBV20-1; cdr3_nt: TGCAGTGCGGGACGGACGGGATATAGCAATCAGCCCCAGCATTTT; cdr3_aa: CSAGRTGYSNQPQHF
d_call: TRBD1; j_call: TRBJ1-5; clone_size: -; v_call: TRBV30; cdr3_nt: TGTGCCTGGGGAACCGGGACAGGGACTGGACCCCAGCATTTT; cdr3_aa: CAWGTGTGTGPQHF
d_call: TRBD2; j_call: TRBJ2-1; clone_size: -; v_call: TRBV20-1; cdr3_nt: TGCAGTGCTAGAGTCCTTCGGACTAGCGGGAGGGGGGTCTACAATGAGCAGTTCTTC; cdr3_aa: CSARVLRTSGRGVYNEQFF
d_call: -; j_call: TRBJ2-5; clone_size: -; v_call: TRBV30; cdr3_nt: TGTGCCTGGAGTCCGAGATCTACCCGAGAGACCCAGTACTTC; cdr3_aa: CAWSPRSTRETQYF
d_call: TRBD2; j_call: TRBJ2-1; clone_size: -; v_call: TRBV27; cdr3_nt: TGTGCCAGCAGTTTATCGTCAGGGACTATGACATTCCGGGAGCAGTTCTTC; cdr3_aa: CASSLSSGTMTFREQFF
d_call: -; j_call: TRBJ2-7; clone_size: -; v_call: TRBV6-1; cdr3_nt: TGTGCCAGCAGTGAAGCCTCTACAGGGACCAACGAGCAGTACTTC; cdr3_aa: CASSEASTGTNEQYF
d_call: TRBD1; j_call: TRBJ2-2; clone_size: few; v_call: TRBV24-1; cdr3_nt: TGTGCCACCAGTGACACGGACAGGGGCCCTGTGTTGACCGGGGAGCTGTTTTTT; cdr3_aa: CATSDTDRGPVLTGELFF
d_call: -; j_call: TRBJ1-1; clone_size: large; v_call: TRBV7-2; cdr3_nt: TGTGCCAGCAGCTTAGCAGGAGGCGGGGTGAACACTGAAGCTTTCTTT; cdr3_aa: CASSLAGGGVNTEAFF
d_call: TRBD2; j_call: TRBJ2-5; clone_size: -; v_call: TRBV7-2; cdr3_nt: TGTGCCAGCAGCCCTCTCCTGCGGGAGGAGACCCAGTACTTC; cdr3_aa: CASSPLLREETQYF
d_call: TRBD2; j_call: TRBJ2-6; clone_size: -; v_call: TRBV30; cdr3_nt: TGTGCCTGGGAAAAGCGGGGGGATGTGCGCACTGGGGCCAACGTCCTGACTTTC; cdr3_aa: CAWEKRGDVRTGANVLTF
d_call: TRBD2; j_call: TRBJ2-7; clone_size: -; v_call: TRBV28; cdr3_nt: TGTGCCAGCAGTTTATACCGGACTAGCGGGAGGGCAAAGATTTTGGGCTCCTACGAGCAGTACTTC; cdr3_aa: CASSLYRTSGRAKILGSYEQYF
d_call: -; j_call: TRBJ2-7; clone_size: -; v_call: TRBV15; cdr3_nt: TGTGCCACCAGCAGAGTGGTGGGGGACTACGAGCAGTACTTC; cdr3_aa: CATSRVVGDYEQYF
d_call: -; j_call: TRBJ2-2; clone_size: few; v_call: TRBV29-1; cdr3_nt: TGCAGCGTTGGGCCTACCTGGGGGGAGCTGTTTTTT; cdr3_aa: CSVGPTWGELFF
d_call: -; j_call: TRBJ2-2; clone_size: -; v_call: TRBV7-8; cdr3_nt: TGTGCCAGCACCTCTCAAGGCTGGGGAGACACCGGGGAGCTGTTTTTT; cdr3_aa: CASTSQGWGDTGELFF
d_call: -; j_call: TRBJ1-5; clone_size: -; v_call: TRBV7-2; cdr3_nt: TGTGCCAGCAGCTTAGCGGCGGGGTTTGATCAGCCCCAGCATTTT; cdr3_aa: CASSLAAGFDQPQHF
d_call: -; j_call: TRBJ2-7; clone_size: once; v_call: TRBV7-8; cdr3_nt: TGTGCCAGCAGCCCCGAGTTTTTTTGGGGGGAAGGCTCCTACGAGCAGTACTTC; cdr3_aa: CASSPEFFWGEGSYEQYF
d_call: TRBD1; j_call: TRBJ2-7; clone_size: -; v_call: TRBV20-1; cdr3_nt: TGCAGTGCTCTCGCACCGCAGGGGGCAAACGAGCAGTACTTC; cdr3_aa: CSALAPQGANEQYF
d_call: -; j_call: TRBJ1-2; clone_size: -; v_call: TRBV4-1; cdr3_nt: TGCGCCAGCAGCCAACAGGAGGGCTATGGCTACACCTTC; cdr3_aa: CASSQQEGYGYTF
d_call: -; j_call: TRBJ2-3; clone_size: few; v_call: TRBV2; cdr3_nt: TGTGCCAGCAGTAAGGACCGGGATACGCAGTATTTT; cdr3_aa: CASSKDRDTQYF
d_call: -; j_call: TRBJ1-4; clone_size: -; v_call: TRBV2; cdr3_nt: TGTGCCAGCAGTGAAGAGGGGCTGAGGGGTGAAAAACTGTTTTTT; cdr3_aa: CASSEEGLRGEKLFF
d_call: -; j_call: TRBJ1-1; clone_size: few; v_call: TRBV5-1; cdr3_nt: TGCGCCAGCAGCTGGAGCTCGGGGAGTCCGGTGAACACTGAAGCTTTCTTT; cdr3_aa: CASSWSSGSPVNTEAFF
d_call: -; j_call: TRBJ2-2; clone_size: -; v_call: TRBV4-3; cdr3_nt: TGCGCCAGCTCTCTAGGGGTGGGATTCACCGGGGAGCTGTTTTTT; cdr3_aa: CASSLGVGFTGELFF
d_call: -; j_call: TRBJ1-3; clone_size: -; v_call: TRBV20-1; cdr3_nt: TGCAGTGCTGGGACTCGGGACGGCTTCTCTGGAAACACCATATATTTT; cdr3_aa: CSAGTRDGFSGNTIYF
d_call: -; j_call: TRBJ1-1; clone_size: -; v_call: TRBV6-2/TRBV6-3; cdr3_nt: TGTGCCAGCAGTTACGGCGGCCTGAACACTGAAGCTTTCTTT; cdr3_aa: CASSYGGLNTEAFF